These T cell receptor beta chains were read from a single sample in a study of blood T cell repertoires in COVID-19. TCRdb's table, derived via immunoSEQ multiplex PCR, lists solely in-frame clones and lacks some. The sample consists of around 280,000 clones, 89% of them appearing once. Material for sequencing was PBMCs or T cells enriched from blood (not recorded which). These receptors came from a woman in her thirties or forties who had recovered from COVID-19. Both conserved end residues are part of each CDR3. Fields, in order: V gene, J gene, CDR3 protein.

V gene: TRBV7-6
J gene: TRBJ2-2
CDR3 protein: CASSLIAGGLTGELFF

V gene: TRBV19
J gene: TRBJ1-1
CDR3 protein: CASSSRARTPEAFF

V gene: TRBV11-2
J gene: TRBJ1-3
CDR3 protein: CASSSLTGSGNTIYF

V gene: TRBV1
J gene: TRBJ2-7
CDR3 protein: CTSGTFFCEQYF

V gene: TRBV25-1
J gene: TRBJ2-7
CDR3 protein: CASAAGDLDEQYF

V gene: TRBV18
J gene: TRBJ1-1
CDR3 protein: CASSQGQASNTEAFF

V gene: TRBV12-3/TRBV12-4
J gene: TRBJ1-1
CDR3 protein: CASARTVNTEAFF

V gene: TRBV9
J gene: TRBJ1-3
CDR3 protein: CASKPDGGSSGNTIYF

V gene: TRBV5-5
J gene: TRBJ1-2
CDR3 protein: CASSTGQTNYGYTF

V gene: TRBV10-2
J gene: TRBJ2-7
CDR3 protein: CASRTNTGSHPYEQYF

V gene: TRBV5-1
J gene: TRBJ1-3
CDR3 protein: CASSRTGGDNTIYF

V gene: TRBV6-5
J gene: TRBJ1-1
CDR3 protein: CASSYWASMNTEAFF

V gene: TRBV6-1
J gene: TRBJ1-3
CDR3 protein: CASSEVLRVSYGNTIYF

V gene: TRBV7-6
J gene: TRBJ2-7
CDR3 protein: CASSLNQGLEYEQYF

V gene: TRBV5-8
J gene: TRBJ1-6
CDR3 protein: CASSFGRNSYNSPLHF

V gene: TRBV19
J gene: TRBJ1-1
CDR3 protein: CASSIADRDMNTEAFF

V gene: TRBV21-1
J gene: TRBJ1-1
CDR3 protein: CASSKMGQPPEAFF

V gene: TRBV30
J gene: TRBJ1-5
CDR3 protein: CAWSPIDRGQPQHF

V gene: TRBV10-3
J gene: TRBJ2-7
CDR3 protein: CAISPLAGVNEQYF

V gene: TRBV3-1/TRBV3-2
J gene: TRBJ2-2
CDR3 protein: CASSPRTGTGELFF

V gene: TRBV27
J gene: TRBJ2-1
CDR3 protein: CASSSLPGGQFF

V gene: TRBV19
J gene: TRBJ2-6
CDR3 protein: CATAPGRGSSGANVLTF

V gene: TRBV5-1
J gene: TRBJ1-6
CDR3 protein: CASSLRTGDNSPLHF

V gene: TRBV11-2
J gene: TRBJ2-7
CDR3 protein: CASSLDRGTSGTVQYF

V gene: TRBV5-1
J gene: TRBJ1-1
CDR3 protein: CASSLDRAKHTEAFF

V gene: TRBV6-5
J gene: TRBJ2-7
CDR3 protein: CASSRQGEYEQYF

V gene: TRBV27
J gene: TRBJ2-7
CDR3 protein: CASSFGGTGSYEQYF

V gene: TRBV19
J gene: TRBJ1-2
CDR3 protein: CASTGTAVKGYTF

V gene: TRBV2
J gene: TRBJ1-4
CDR3 protein: CASTTDSYGEKLFF

V gene: TRBV19
J gene: TRBJ1-1
CDR3 protein: CASSLTGGLPEAFF

V gene: TRBV7-8
J gene: TRBJ1-5
CDR3 protein: CASSLREGGNQPQHF

V gene: TRBV2
J gene: TRBJ1-1
CDR3 protein: CASSPLDRGGTEAFF

V gene: TRBV6-5
J gene: TRBJ2-1
CDR3 protein: CASRSSGGSYNEQFF

V gene: TRBV4-3
J gene: TRBJ1-1
CDR3 protein: CASSQEQQNTEAFF

V gene: TRBV6-5
J gene: TRBJ2-2
CDR3 protein: CASTPTGETGELFF

V gene: TRBV15
J gene: TRBJ2-1
CDR3 protein: CATSRGYNEQFF

V gene: TRBV9
J gene: TRBJ2-3
CDR3 protein: CASSVGLAMRSDTQYF

V gene: TRBV19
J gene: TRBJ1-1
CDR3 protein: CASSLTDSSGTEAFF

V gene: TRBV7-2
J gene: TRBJ1-2
CDR3 protein: CASSQGQGYGYTF

V gene: TRBV18
J gene: TRBJ2-1
CDR3 protein: CASSPFLGAENEQFF

V gene: TRBV28
J gene: TRBJ1-2
CDR3 protein: CASSGTGAPNYGYTF

V gene: TRBV4-3
J gene: TRBJ2-2
CDR3 protein: CASSRGLAGEAGELFF

V gene: TRBV10-3
J gene: TRBJ2-1
CDR3 protein: CAISQGGEQFF

V gene: TRBV19
J gene: TRBJ2-2
CDR3 protein: CASSITREDTGELFF

V gene: TRBV18
J gene: TRBJ2-1
CDR3 protein: CASSRSQRDHNEQFF

V gene: TRBV14
J gene: TRBJ1-1
CDR3 protein: CASSQDSGQGRVAFF

V gene: TRBV3-1/TRBV3-2
J gene: TRBJ2-7
CDR3 protein: CASSRLAGLSYEQYF

V gene: TRBV11-3
J gene: TRBJ2-3
CDR3 protein: CASSLEWGRGKMDTQYF

V gene: TRBV30
J gene: TRBJ2-3
CDR3 protein: CAWSFRSGRAPDTQYF

V gene: TRBV27
J gene: TRBJ1-1
CDR3 protein: CASSLRGGASTEAFF

V gene: TRBV11-2
J gene: TRBJ2-1
CDR3 protein: CASSSQGNSYNEQFF

V gene: TRBV3-1/TRBV3-2
J gene: TRBJ2-5
CDR3 protein: CASSQDLAAETQYF

V gene: TRBV2
J gene: TRBJ2-1
CDR3 protein: CASRGDLISYNEQFF

V gene: TRBV3-1/TRBV3-2
J gene: TRBJ1-6
CDR3 protein: CASSTNTEAALHF

V gene: TRBV5-1
J gene: TRBJ2-1
CDR3 protein: CASSLPKTGSSYNEQFF

V gene: TRBV30
J gene: TRBJ1-2
CDR3 protein: CAWTLLNYGYTF

V gene: TRBV18
J gene: TRBJ2-1
CDR3 protein: CASSPLERTSSYNEQFF